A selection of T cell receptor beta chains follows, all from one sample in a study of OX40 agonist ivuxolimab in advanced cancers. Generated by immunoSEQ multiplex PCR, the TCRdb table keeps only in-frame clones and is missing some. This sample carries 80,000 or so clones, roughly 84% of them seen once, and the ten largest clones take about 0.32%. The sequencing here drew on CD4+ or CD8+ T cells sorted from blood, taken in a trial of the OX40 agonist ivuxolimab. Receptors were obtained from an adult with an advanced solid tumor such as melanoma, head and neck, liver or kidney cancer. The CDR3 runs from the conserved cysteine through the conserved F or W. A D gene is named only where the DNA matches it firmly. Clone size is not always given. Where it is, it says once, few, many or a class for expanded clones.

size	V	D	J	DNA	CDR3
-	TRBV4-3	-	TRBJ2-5	TGCGCCAGCAGCCAAAATGCCGAGTCGGCCCAGTACTTC	CASSQNAESAQYF
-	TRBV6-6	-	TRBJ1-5	TGTGCCAGCAGGCAGGGTTTAGGTCGGCCCCAGCATTTT	CASRQGLGRPQHF
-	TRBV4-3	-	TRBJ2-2	TGCGCCAGCAGCCTAGACTGGAGCGGACCGAACACCGGGGAGCTGTTTTTT	CASSLDWSGPNTGELFF
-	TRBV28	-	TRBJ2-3	TGTGCCAGCAGACCCGACGGGCGCACAGATACGCAGTATTTT	CASRPDGRTDTQYF
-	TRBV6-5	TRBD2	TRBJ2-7	TGTGCCAGCAGTTACGGGACTACCCTCTACGAGCAGTACTTC	CASSYGTTLYEQYF
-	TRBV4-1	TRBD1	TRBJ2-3	TGCGCCAGCAGCCTCCGGGACAGAAGCACAGATACGCAGTATTTT	CASSLRDRSTDTQYF
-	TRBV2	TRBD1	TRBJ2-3	TGTGCCAGCAGTAGACAGGGATTCAAGGCAGATACGCAGTATTTT	CASSRQGFKADTQYF
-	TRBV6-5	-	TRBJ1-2	TGCGACCCTAGAGGGGGGCACTATGGCTACACCTTC	CDPRGGHYGYTF
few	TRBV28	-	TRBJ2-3	TGTGCCAGCAGTCCCCAGGCAGGGTTAGATACGCAGTATTTT	CASSPQAGLDTQYF
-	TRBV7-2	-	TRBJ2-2	TGTGCCAGCAGCCCACAACCAGGGATGAACACCGGGGAGCTGTTTTTT	CASSPQPGMNTGELFF
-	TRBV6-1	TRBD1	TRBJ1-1	TGTGCCAGCAGTGAAAGGAAGAACAGGGGGAGGACTGAAGCTTTCTTT	CASSERKNRGRTEAFF
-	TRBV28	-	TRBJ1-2	TGTGCCAGCAGTTCTACAGCCACACGCTATGGCTACACCTTC	CASSSTATRYGYTF
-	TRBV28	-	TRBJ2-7	TGTGCCAGCAGTCCCCCCAGAGCAGGGAGCTCCTACGAGCAGTACTTC	CASSPPRAGSSYEQYF
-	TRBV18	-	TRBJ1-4	TGTGCCAGCTCACCTCTCGGGGGCCCTAATGAAAAACTGTTTTTT	CASSPLGGPNEKLFF
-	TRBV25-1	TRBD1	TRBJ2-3	TGTGCCAGCAGTGTCTGGGACAGGGGTCTGGATACGCAGTATTTT	CASSVWDRGLDTQYF
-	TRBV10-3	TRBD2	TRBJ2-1	TGTGCCACCTCGGGACTAGCGGACAATGAGCAGTTCTTC	CATSGLADNEQFF
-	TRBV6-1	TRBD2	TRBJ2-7	TGTGCCACTTGGGGGGGAGCCCACTACGAGCAGTACTTC	CATWGGAHYEQYF
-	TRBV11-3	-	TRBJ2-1	TGTGCCAGCAGCTTAGGGAGGCGCGAGCAGTTCTTC	CASSLGRREQFF
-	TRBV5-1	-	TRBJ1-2	TGCGCCAGCAGCCCCGGTTTAGGGTTCGATGGCTACACCTTC	CASSPGLGFDGYTF
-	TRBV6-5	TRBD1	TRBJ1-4	TGTGCCAGCAGTTACCGTGGACAGGGGGCTGGTGAAAAACTGTTTTTT	CASSYRGQGAGEKLFF
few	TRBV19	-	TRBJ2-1	TGTGCCAGTAGTAAAATGGGTAGCGGTCAGTCCTACAATGAGCAGTTCTTC	CASSKMGSGQSYNEQFF
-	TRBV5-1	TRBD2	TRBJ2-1	TGCGCCAGCAGCCCGACTAGCGGGGTCCCTAATGAGCAGTTCTTC	CASSPTSGVPNEQFF
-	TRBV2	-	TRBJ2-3	TGTGCCAGCAAACCCAGTGCAGATACGCAGTATTTT	CASKPSADTQYF
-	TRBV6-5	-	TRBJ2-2	TGTGCCAGCACTAAGGGGCACACCGGGGAGCTGTTTTTT	CASTKGHTGELFF
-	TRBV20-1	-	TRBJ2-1	TGCAGTGCTAGAACTTACAATGAGCAGTTCTTC	CSARTYNEQFF
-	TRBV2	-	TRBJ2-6	TGTGCCAGCAAGATGGTGGCAGCTGGGGCCAACGTCCTGACTTTC	CASKMVAAGANVLTF
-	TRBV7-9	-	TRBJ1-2	TGTGCCAGCAGACTTTTTCCCTCGACGGACTATGGCTACACCTTC	CASRLFPSTDYGYTF
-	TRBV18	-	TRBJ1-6	TGTGCCACCAAAAAGGACAGAGAGGTCTCACCCCTCCACTTT	CATKKDREVSPLHF
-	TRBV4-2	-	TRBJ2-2	TGTGCCAGCAGAATAGGAAGGCGCACCGGGGAGCTGTTTTTT	CASRIGRRTGELFF
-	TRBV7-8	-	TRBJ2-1	TGTGCCAGCAGCTTACCGCTGCGTGAGCAGTTCTTC	CASSLPLREQFF
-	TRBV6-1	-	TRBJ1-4	TGTGCCAGCAGTAAAGGGTTGGTGGCAACTAATGAAAAACTGTTTTTT	CASSKGLVATNEKLFF
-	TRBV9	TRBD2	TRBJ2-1	TGTGCCAGCTCCGGGGGTAGCGGGAGGGATGAGCAGTTCTTC	CASSGGSGRDEQFF
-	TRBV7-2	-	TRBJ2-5	TGTGCCAGCAGTCCGTACCAAGAGACCCAGTACTTC	CASSPYQETQYF
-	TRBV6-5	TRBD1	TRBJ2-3	TGTGCCAGCAGGGGGACAGCAGGCACAGATACGCAGTATTTT	CASRGTAGTDTQYF
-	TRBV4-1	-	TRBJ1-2	TGCGCCAGCTCGCCACCGGGACCAGGGGCCTTATATGGCTACACCTTC	CASSPPGPGALYGYTF
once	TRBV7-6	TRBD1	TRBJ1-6	TGTGCCAGCAGCTTCCGGGACAGGGATAATTCACCCCTCCACTTT	CASSFRDRDNSPLHF
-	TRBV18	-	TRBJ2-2	TGTGCCAGCTCACCACAAGGGGTCACCGGGGAGCTGTTTTTT	CASSPQGVTGELFF
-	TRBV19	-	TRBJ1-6	TGTGCCAGTGGCCCGGGGAGTTCACCCCTCCACTTT	CASGPGSSPLHF
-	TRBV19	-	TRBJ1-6	TGTGCCAGTAGTGGCGGAAGGGATAATTCACCCCTCCACTTT	CASSGGRDNSPLHF
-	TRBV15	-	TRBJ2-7	TGTGCCACCAGCAGAGAAAGTCGGGGGTACGAGCAGTACTTC	CATSRESRGYEQYF
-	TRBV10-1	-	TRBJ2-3	TGCGCCAGCAGTGAGATGGGGGGCGGCACAGATACGCAGTATTTT	CASSEMGGGTDTQYF
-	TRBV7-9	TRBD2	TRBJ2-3	TGTGCCAGCAGCCATTATACTAGCGGGAGCACAGATACGCAGTATTTT	CASSHYTSGSTDTQYF
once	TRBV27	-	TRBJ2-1	TGTGCCAGCACGCGCGGTTCTGCGTACAATGAGCAGTTCTTC	CASTRGSAYNEQFF
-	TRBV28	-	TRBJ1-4	TGTGCCAGCAGTTTGGGAACAGGGAGGTATAATGAAAAACTGTTTTTT	CASSLGTGRYNEKLFF
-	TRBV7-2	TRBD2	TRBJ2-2	TGTGCCAGCAGCTTAGCCGGGGGCGGGAGGGCCACCGGGGAGCTGTTTTTT	CASSLAGGGRATGELFF
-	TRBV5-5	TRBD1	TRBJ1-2	TGTGCCAGCAGCTTCGGTTCACCGGGACAGGGTTCAAGTGGCTACACCTTC	CASSFGSPGQGSSGYTF
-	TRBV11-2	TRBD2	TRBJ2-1	TGTGCCAGCAGCTCCCGACTAGCTCACAATGAGCAGTTCTTC	CASSSRLAHNEQFF
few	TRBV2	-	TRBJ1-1	TGTGCCAGCAGTTCGGTGGGTGAAGCTTTCTTT	CASSSVGEAFF
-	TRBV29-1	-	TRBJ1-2	TGCAGCGTTTCAGGCGTACATAACTATGGCTACACCTTC	CSVSGVHNYGYTF
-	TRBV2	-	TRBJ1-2	TGTGCCAGCAGTGCAAACAATTTAGGGGCGGGAGGCTACACCTTC	CASSANNLGAGGYTF
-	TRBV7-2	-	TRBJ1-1	TGTGCCAGCAGCTTAGATCGCAGTGAAGCTTTCTTT	CASSLDRSEAFF
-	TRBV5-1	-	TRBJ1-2	TGCGCCAGCAGCTTGTATGCAGAAGCCTATGGCTACACCTTC	CASSLYAEAYGYTF
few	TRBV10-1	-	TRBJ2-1	TGCGCCAGCAGTGAGGACATCTCCTACAATGAGCAGTTCTTC	CASSEDISYNEQFF